This T cell receptor beta chain was sequenced for a study of blood T cell repertoires in COVID-19. Looking at the study overall: PBMCs, B-cell-depleted T cells, or T cells were the source of the cDNA or gDNA that made up the material.

From germline, CDR1 is SGHTA and CDR2 FQGNSA. V shed 3 bases and J shed 2 bases, with 8 bases lying between them. CDR3 size: 14 residues. Study processing details: Amplification of reference gene primers provided the estimated nucleated cell counts. Only in-frame clones appear in the TCRdb table, and some are missing; sequencing was by immunoSEQ multiplex PCR. V, J and clone size are those of that table, while D and trimming were read from the DNA. This sample carries approximately 120,000 clones, around 83% of them seen once, and the ten largest clones take over 5%. The genes are TRBV7-2 and TRBJ1-3; weak D call: TRBD1 (5 bases). The sample was peripheral blood. The receptor was isolated from an older man with active or convalescent COVID-19. The CDR3 nucleotides are TGTGCCAGCAGCTTCGGGACTACTGGAAACACCATATATTTT. Protein: CASSFGTTGNTIYF.